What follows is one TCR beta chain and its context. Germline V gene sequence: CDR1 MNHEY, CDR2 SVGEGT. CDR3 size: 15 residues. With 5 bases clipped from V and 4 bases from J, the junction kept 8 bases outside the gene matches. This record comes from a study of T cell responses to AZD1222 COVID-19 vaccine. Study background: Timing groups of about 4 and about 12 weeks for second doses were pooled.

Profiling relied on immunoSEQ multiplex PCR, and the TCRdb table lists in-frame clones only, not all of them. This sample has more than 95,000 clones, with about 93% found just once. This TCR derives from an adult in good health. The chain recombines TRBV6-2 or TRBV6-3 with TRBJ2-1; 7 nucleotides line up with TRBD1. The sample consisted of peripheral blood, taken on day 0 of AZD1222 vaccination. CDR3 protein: CASSTGTVRYNEQFF. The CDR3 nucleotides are TGTGCCAGCAGTACGGGGACAGTACGTTACAATGAGCAGTTCTTC.